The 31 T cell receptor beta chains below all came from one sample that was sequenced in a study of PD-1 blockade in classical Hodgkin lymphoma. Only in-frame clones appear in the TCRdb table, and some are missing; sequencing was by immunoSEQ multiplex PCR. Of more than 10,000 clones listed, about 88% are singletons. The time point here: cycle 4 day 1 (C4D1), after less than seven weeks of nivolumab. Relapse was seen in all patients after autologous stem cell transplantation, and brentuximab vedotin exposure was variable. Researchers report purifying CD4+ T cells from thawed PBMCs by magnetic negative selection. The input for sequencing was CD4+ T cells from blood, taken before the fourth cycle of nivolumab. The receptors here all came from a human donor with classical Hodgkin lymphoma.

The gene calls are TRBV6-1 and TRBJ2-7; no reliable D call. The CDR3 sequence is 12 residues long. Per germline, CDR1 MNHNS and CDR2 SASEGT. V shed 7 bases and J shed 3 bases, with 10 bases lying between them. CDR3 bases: TGTGCCAGCATGGAAACCTACTACGAGCAGTACTTC. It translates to CASMETYYEQYF.

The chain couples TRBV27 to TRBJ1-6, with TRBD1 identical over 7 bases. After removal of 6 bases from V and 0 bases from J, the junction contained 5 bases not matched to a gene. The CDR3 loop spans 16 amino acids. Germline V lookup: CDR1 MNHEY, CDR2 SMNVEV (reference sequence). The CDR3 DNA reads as TGTGCCAGCAGGCTCAGGGGGAGCTCCTATAATTCACCCCTCCACTTT. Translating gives CASRLRGSSYNSPLHF.

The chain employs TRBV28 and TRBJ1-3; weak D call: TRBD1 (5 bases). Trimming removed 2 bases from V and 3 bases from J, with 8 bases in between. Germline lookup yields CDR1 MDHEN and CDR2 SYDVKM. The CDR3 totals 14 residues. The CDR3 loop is CASSLPGNGNTIYF. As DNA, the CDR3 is TGTGCCAGCAGTTTACCAGGGAATGGAAACACCATATATTTT.

DNA of the CDR3: TGCGCCAGCAGCCAAGAGCCTCAAGGATCAGTAAACACCGGGGAGCTGTTTTTT. Encoded protein: CASSQEPQGSVNTGELFF. The rearrangement links TRBV4-3 to TRBJ2-2; D not resolved. The V and J ends lost 0 bases and 2 bases respectively, with 16 bases between them. CDR1 is LGHNA and CDR2 is YSLEER in the germline V gene. This CDR3 has 18 residues.

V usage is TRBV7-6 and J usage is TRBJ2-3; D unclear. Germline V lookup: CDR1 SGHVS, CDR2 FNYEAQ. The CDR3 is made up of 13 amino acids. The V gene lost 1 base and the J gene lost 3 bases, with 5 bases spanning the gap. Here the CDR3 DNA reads TGTGCCAGCAGCTTAGGGTTAACAGATACGCAGTATTTT. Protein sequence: CASSLGLTDTQYF.

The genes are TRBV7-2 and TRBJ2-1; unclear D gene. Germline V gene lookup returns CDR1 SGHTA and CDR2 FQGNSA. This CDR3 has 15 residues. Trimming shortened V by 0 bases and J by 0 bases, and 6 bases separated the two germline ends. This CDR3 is CASSLAASSYNEQFF. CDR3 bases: TGTGCCAGCAGCTTAGCGGCTAGCTCCTACAATGAGCAGTTCTTC.

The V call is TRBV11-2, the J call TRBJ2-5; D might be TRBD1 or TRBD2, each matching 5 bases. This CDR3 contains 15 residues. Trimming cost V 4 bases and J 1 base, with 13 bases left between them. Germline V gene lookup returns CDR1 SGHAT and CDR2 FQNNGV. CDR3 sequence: CASSSRDGPQETQYF. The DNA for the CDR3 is TGTGCCAGCAGCTCTAGGGACGGCCCCCAAGAGACCCAGTACTTC.

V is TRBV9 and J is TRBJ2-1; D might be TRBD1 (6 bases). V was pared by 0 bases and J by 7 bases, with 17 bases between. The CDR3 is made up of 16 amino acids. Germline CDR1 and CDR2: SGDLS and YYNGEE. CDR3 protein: CASSVVVGGRRNEQFF. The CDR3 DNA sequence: TGTGCCAGCAGCGTAGTAGTAGGGGGAAGGAGGAATGAGCAGTTCTTC.

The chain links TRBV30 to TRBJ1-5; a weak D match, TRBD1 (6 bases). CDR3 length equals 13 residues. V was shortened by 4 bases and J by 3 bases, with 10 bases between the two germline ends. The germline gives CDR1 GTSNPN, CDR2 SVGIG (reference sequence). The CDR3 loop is CAWNDRPNQPQHF. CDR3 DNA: TGTGCCTGGAACGACAGGCCCAATCAGCCCCAGCATTTT.

CDR3 bases: TGTGCCACCAGCAGAGTAATTAGCGGCTCCTACAATGAGCAGTTCTTC. Translating it yields CATSRVISGSYNEQFF. This chain connects TRBV15 to TRBJ2-1; TRBD2 is a possible D gene (6 bases). V gave up 1 base and J gave up 0 bases, with 10 bases separating them. CDR1 and CDR2 from the germline V gene are LNHNV and YYDKDF (reference sequence). The CDR3 is 16 residues long.

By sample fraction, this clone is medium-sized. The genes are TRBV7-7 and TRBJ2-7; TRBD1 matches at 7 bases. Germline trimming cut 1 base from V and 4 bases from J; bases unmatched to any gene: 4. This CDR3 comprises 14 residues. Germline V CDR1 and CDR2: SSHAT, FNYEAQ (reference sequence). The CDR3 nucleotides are TGTGCCAGCAGCTTAGGAGGGGGCGGTTACGAGCAGTACTTC. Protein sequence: CASSLGGGGYEQYF.

CDR3 DNA sequence: TGCGCCAGCAACGAACAAGTGTTGGACAGATTAGGGGGATCCAAAGAGACCCAGTACTTC. Translation: CASNEQVLDRLGGSKETQYF. The J gene is TRBJ2-5, the V gene TRBV4-3, with a tentative D call TRBD1 (6 bases). The CDR3 has 20 residues. Deletions cut 7 bases from V and 3 bases from J, with 33 bases between. CDR1 is LGHNA, CDR2 YSLEER, per germline.

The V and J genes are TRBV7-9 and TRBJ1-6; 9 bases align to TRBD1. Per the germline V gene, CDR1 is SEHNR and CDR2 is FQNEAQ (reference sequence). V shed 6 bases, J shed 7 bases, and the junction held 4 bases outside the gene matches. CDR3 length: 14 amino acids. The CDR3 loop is CASRPGTGNSPLHF. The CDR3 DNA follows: TGTGCCAGCAGGCCCGGGACAGGGAATTCACCCCTCCACTTT. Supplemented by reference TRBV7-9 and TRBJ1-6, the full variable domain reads DTGVSQNPRHKITKRGQNVTFRCDPISEHNRLYWYRQTLGQGPEFLTYFQNEAQLEKSRLLSDRFSAERPKGSFSTLEIQRTEQGDSAMYLCASRPGTGNSPLHFGNGTRLTVT.

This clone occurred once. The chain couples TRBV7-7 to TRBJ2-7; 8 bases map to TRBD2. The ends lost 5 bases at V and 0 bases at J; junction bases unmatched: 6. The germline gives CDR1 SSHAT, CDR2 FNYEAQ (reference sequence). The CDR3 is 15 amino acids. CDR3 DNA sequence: TGTGCCAGCAGCCTCGGGGGGGGAGGCTCCTACGAGCAGTACTTC. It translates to CASSLGGGGSYEQYF.

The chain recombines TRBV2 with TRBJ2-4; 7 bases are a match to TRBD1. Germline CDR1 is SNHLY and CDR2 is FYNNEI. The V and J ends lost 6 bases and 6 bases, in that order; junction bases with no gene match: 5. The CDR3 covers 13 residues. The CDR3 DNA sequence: TGTGCCAGCAGAGACAGGGCCTCAAACATTCAGTACTTC. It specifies CASRDRASNIQYF.

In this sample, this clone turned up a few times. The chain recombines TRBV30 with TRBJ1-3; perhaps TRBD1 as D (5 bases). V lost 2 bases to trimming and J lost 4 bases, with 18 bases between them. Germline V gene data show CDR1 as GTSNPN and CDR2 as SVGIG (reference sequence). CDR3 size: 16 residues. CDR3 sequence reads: CAWSRRAGQGGNTIYF. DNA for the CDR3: TGTGCCTGGAGTCGACGGGCCGGACAAGGAGGAAACACCATATATTTT.

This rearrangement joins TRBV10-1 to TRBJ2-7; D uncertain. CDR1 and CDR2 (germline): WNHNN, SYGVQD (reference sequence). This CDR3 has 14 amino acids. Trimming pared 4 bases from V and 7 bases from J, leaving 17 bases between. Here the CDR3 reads CASSVNRNGLEQYF. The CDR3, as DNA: TGCGCCAGCAGTGTTAACAGAAATGGTCTTGAGCAGTACTTC.

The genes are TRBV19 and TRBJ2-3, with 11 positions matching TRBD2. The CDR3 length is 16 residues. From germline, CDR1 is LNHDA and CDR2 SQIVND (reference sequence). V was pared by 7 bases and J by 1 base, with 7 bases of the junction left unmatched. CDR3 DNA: TGTGCCAGTAAACTACTAGCGGGGGTCGGCACAGATACGCAGTATTTT. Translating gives CASKLLAGVGTDTQYF.

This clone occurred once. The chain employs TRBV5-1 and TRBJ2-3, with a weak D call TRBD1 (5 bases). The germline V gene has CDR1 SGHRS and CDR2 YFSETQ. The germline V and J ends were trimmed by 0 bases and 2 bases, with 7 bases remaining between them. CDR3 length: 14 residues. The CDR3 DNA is TGCGCCAGCAGCTTGGCAGGGTTCACAGATACGCAGTATTTT. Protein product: CASSLAGFTDTQYF. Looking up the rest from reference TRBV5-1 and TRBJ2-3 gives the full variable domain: KAGVTQTPRYLIKTRGQQVTLSCSPISGHRSVSWYQQTPGQGLQFLFEYFSETQRNKGNFPGRFSGRQFSNSRSEMNVSTLELGDSALYLCASSLAGFTDTQYFGPGTRLTVL.

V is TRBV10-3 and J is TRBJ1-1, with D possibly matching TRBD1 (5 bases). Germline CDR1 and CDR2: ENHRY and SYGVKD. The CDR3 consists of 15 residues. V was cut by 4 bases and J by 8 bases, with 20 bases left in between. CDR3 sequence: CAISGQTGAPEEAFF. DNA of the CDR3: TGTGCCATCAGTGGGCAAACCGGGGCGCCTGAGGAAGCTTTCTTT.

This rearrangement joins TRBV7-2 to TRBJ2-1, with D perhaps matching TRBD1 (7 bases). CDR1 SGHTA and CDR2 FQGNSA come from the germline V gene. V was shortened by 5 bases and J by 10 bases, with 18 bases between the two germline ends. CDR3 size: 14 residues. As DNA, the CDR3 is TGTGCCAGCAGCCGAGGACAGGTAGCGGTAGAGCAGTTCTTC. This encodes CASSRGQVAVEQFF.

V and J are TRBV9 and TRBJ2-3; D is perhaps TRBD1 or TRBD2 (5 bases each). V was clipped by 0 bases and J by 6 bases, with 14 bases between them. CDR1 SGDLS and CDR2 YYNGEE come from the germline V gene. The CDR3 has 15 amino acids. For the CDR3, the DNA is TGTGCCAGCAGCGTAGGAGGGCAGGGCTTGGATACGCAGTATTTT. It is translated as CASSVGGQGLDTQYF. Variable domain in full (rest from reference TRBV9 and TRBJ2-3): DSGVTQTPKHLITATGQRVTLRCSPRSGDLSVYWYQQSLDQGLQFLIQYYNGEERAKGNILERFSAQQFPDLHSELNLSSLELGDSALYFCASSVGGQGLDTQYFGPGTRLTVL.

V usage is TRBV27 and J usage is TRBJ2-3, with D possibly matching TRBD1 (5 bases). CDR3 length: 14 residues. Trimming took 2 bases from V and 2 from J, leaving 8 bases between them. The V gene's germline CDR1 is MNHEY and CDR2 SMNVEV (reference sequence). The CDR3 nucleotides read TGTGCCAGCAGTTTAGGGGCTTACACAGATACGCAGTATTTT. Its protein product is CASSLGAYTDTQYF.

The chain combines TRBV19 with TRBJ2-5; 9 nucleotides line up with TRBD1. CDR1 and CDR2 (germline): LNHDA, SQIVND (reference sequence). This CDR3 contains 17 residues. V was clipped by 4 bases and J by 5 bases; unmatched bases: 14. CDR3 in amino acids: CASSRAPYRGRGETQYF. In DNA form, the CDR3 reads TGTGCCAGTAGTAGGGCCCCTTACAGGGGGCGCGGGGAGACCCAGTACTTC.

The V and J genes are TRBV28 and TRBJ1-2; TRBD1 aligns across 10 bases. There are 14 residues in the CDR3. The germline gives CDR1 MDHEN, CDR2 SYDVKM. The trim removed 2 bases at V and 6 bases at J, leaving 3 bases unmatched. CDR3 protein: CASSLGDRGHGYTF. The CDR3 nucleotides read TGTGCCAGCAGTTTAGGAGACAGGGGGCATGGCTACACCTTC.

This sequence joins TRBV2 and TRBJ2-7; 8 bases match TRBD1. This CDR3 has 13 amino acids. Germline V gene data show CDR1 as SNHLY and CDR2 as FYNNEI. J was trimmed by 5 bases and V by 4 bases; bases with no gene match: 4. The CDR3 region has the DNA TGTGCCAGCAGTGGGACAGGGAGCCACGAGCAGTACTTC. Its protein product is CASSGTGSHEQYF. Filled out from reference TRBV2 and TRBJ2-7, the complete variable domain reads EPEVTQTPSHQVTQMGQEVILRCVPISNHLYFYWYRQILGQKVEFLVSFYNNEISEKSEIFDDQFSVERPDGSNFTLKIRSTKLEDSAMYFCASSGTGSHEQYFGPGTRLTVT.

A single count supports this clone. The CDR3 DNA sequence: TGCGCCAGCAGCCTAACGGGGGTAGCGGGAAGCGGTGTTGAGCAGTTCTTC. Protein: CASSLTGVAGSGVEQFF. The chain links TRBV4-1 to TRBJ2-1, with 8 nucleotides matching TRBD2. Trimming cost V 4 bases and J 9 bases; bases outside gene matches: 17. This CDR3 contains 17 residues. Germline values: CDR1 MGHRA, CDR2 YSYEKL.

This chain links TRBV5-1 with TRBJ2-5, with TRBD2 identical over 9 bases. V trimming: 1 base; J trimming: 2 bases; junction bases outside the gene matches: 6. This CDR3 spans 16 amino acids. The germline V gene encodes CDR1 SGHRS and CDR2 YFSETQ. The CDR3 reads CASSLSNSGGQETQYF. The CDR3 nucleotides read TGCGCCAGCAGCTTGTCTAATAGCGGGGGACAAGAGACCCAGTACTTC.

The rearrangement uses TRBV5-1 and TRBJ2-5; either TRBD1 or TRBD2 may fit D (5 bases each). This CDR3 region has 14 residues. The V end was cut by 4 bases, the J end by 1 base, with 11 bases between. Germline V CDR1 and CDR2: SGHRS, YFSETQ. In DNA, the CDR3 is TGCGCCAGCAGCACCGGGACCCCCCAAGAGACCCAGTACTTC. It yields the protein CASSTGTPQETQYF. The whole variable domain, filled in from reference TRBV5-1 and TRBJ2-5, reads KAGVTQTPRYLIKTRGQQVTLSCSPISGHRSVSWYQQTPGQGLQFLFEYFSETQRNKGNFPGRFSGRQFSNSRSEMNVSTLELGDSALYLCASSTGTPQETQYFGPGTRLLVL.

The CDR3 protein is CASSHGRASSYEQYF. As DNA, the CDR3 is TGTGCCAGCAGCCACGGGAGGGCGAGCTCCTACGAGCAGTACTTC. The genes are TRBV14 and TRBJ2-7; 8 bases line up with TRBD2. Germline CDR1 reads SGHDN; CDR2 reads FVKESK. The junction had 4 bases not matched to a gene; V was cut back by 3 bases and J by 0 bases. This CDR3 contains 15 residues.

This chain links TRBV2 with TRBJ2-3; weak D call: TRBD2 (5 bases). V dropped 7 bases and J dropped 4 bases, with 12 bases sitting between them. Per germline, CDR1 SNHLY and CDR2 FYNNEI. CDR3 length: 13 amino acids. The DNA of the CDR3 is TGTGCCAGCAAGGGTTCCGGGGCAGATACGCAGTATTTT. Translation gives CASKGSGADTQYF. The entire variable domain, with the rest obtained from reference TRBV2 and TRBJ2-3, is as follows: EPEVTQTPSHQVTQMGQEVILRCVPISNHLYFYWYRQILGQKVEFLVSFYNNEISEKSEIFDDQFSVERPDGSNFTLKIRSTKLEDSAMYFCASKGSGADTQYFGPGTRLTVL.